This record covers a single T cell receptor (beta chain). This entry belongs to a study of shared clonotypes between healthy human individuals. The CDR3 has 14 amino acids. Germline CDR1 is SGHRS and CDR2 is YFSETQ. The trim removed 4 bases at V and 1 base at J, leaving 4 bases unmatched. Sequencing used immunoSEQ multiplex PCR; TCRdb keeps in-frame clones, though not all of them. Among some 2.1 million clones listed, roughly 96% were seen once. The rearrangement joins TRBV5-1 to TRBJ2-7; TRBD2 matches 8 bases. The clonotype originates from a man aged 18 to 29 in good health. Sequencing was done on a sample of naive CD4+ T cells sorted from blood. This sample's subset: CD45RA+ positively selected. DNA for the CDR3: TGCGCCAGCAGCGGCGGGGGGCCGTCCTACGAGCAGTACTTC. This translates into CASSGGGPSYEQYF.